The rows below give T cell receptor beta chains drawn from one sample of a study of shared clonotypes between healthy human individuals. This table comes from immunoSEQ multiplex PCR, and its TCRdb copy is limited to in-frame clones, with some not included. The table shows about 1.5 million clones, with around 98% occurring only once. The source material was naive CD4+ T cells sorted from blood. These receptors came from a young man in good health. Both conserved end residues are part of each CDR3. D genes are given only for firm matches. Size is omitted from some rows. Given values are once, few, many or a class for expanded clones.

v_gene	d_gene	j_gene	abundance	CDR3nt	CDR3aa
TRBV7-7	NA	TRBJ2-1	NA	TGTGCTAGCAGCTCGGACAAGAGCTCCTACAATGAGCAGTTCTTC	CASSSDKSSYNEQFF
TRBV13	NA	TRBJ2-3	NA	TGTGCCAGCAGCTTCCGCGGTACAGATACGCAGTATTTT	CASSFRGTDTQYF
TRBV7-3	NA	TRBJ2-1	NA	TGTGCCAGCAGCCTTCTGGGACCAACCTACAATGAGCAGTTCTTC	CASSLLGPTYNEQFF
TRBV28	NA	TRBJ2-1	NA	TGTGCCAGCAGTTTGGCCAGCCACAATGAGCAGTTCTTC	CASSLASHNEQFF
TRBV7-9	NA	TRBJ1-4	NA	TGTGCCAGCAGCCCAACTAATGAAAAACTGTTTTTT	CASSPTNEKLFF
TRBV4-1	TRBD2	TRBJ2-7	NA	TGCGCCAGCAGCCAACAGATAGGGGGACTAGCAGCCGAGCAGTACTTC	CASSQQIGGLAAEQYF
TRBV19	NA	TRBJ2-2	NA	TGTGCCAGTAGCCCATCGACCGTGTACACCGGGGAGCTGTTTTTT	CASSPSTVYTGELFF
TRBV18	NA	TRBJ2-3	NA	TGTGCCAGCTCATCCCGGCAACAGGGCCGCACAGATACGCAGTATTTT	CASSSRQQGRTDTQYF
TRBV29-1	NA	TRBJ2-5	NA	TGCAGCGTTGGGAGAGCGGGAGAGACCCAGTACTTC	CSVGRAGETQYF
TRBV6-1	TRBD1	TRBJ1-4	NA	TGTGCCAGCAGTGCCACAGGGGCCAGGGGTGAAAAACTGTTTTTT	CASSATGARGEKLFF
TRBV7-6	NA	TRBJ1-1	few	TGTGCCAGCAGCTTAAACGGTCGGCGCACTGAAGCTTTCTTT	CASSLNGRRTEAFF
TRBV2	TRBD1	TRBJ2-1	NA	TGTGCCAGCACTAGGACAGGGAACTACAATGAGCAGTTCTTC	CASTRTGNYNEQFF
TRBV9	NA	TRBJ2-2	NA	TGTGCCAGCAGCCCCCGCGGAGCTGCGAACACCGGGGAGCTGTTTTTT	CASSPRGAANTGELFF
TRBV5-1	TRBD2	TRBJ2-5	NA	TGCGCCAGCAGCCGAGGACTAGCGCAAGAGACCCAGTACTTC	CASSRGLAQETQYF
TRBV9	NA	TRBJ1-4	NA	TGTGCCAGCAGCGTAGACGGCAGGGCGGGGGAAAAACTGTTTTTT	CASSVDGRAGEKLFF
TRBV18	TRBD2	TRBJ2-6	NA	TGTGCCAGCTCACCACAGAGCGGGAGGGGTGGGGCCAACGTCCTGACTTTC	CASSPQSGRGGANVLTF
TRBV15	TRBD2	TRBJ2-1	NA	TGTGCCACCAGTAGCGGGGGCTCCTACAATGAGCAGTTCTTC	CATSSGGSYNEQFF
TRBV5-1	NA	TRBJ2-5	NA	TGCGCCAGCAGCTTGGTAGGGGATCAAGAGACCCAGTACTTC	CASSLVGDQETQYF
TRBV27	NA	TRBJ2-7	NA	TGTGCCAGCAGTCGTATAGAACCATACGAGCAGTACTTC	CASSRIEPYEQYF
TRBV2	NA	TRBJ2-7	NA	TGTGCCAGCAGTGGGGCCGGTTCTACCTACGAGCAGTACTTC	CASSGAGSTYEQYF
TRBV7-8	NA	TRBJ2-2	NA	TGTGCCAGCAGCTTCTCGGGGGGGACAGGGTACACCGGGGAGCTGTTTTTT	CASSFSGGTGYTGELFF
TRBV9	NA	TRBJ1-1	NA	TGTGCCAGCAGCGTAGAAGGGCAGGGAGGTACTGAAGCTTTCTTT	CASSVEGQGGTEAFF
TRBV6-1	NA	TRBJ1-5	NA	TGTGCCAGCAGTGATTCCCGGAACAGGGCTTTGAATCAGCCCCAGCATTTT	CASSDSRNRALNQPQHF
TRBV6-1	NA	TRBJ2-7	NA	TGTGCCAGCACCACAGAGTACGAGCAGTACTTC	CASTTEYEQYF
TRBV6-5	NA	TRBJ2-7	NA	TGTGCCAGCACCCAGGGTAGCGAGCAGTACTTC	CASTQGSEQYF
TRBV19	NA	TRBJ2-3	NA	TGTGCCAGTAGTATAGATCCGCCGGACTCTGGGCAGTATTTT	CASSIDPPDSGQYF
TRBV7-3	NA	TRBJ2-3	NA	TGTGCCAGCAGCGCAAGGGACAGCGGGAGCACAGATACGCAGTATTTT	CASSARDSGSTDTQYF
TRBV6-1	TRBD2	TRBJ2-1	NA	TGTGCCAGCAGGGTTACTAGCGGGAGGTTAAATGAGCAGTTCTTC	CASRVTSGRLNEQFF
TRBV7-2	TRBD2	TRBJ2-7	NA	TGTGCCAGCACCCCCGGGCTAGCGGGTTCCTACGAGCAGTACTTC	CASTPGLAGSYEQYF
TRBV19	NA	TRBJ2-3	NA	TGTGCCAGTAGTCTGTGGCCGGGCACAGATACGCAGTATTTT	CASSLWPGTDTQYF
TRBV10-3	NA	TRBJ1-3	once	TGTGCCATCAGTGAGTCTCACGGAACCGGAAACACCATATATTTT	CAISESHGTGNTIYF
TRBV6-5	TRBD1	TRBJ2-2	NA	TGTGCCAGCAGTCGACAGGGGGCCTCCGGGGAGCTGTTTTTT	CASSRQGASGELFF
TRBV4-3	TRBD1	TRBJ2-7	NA	TGCGCCAGCAGCCAGGGACAGGGTAATCCCTACGAGCAGTACTTC	CASSQGQGNPYEQYF
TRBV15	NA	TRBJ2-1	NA	TGTGCCACCAGCAGAGATCAGGTCTCCTACAATGAGCAGTTCTTC	CATSRDQVSYNEQFF
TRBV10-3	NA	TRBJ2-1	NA	TGTGCCATCAGCCCCGCCCCCTACAATGAGCAGTTCTTC	CAISPAPYNEQFF
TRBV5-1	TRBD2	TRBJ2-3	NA	TGCGCCAGCAGCTTGGATGCTAGCGGGAGCGGAACAGATACGCAGTATTTT	CASSLDASGSGTDTQYF
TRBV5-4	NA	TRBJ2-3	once	TGTGCCAGCAGCTTGTCCAGGGCTAGCACAGATACGCAGTATTTT	CASSLSRASTDTQYF
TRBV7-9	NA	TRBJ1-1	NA	TGTGCCAGCAGCTTAGGTATTCCAGGAAGCGCTGAAGCTTTCTTT	CASSLGIPGSAEAFF
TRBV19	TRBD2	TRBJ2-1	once	TGTGCCAGTAGTATAGCAAGGACTAGTGGGAATGAGCAGTTCTTC	CASSIARTSGNEQFF
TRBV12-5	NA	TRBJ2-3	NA	TGTGCTAGTGGTTTGCCCCAGGGTTTCGCAGATACGCAGTATTTT	CASGLPQGFADTQYF
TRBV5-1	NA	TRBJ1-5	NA	TGCGCCAGCAGCTTGGGGGCCGCGAGGGTGGGTCAGCCCCAGCATTTT	CASSLGAARVGQPQHF
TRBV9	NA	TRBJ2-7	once	TGTGCCAGCTCCTCAGGGGGAGGGACCGAGCAGTACTTC	CASSSGGGTEQYF
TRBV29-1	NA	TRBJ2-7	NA	TGCAGCGTTGATGGTGGTTCTGGGGACGACGACGAGCAGTACTTC	CSVDGGSGDDDEQYF
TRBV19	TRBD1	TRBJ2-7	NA	TGTGCCAGTACGGACAGGGGGCCCTACGAGCAGTACTTC	CASTDRGPYEQYF
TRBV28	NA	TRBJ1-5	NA	TGTGCCAGCAGTTCATGGCTGACTTTTTGGGGTAGCAATCAGCCCCAGCATTTT	CASSSWLTFWGSNQPQHF
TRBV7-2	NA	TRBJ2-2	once	TGTGCCAGCAGCTTAGCACCGGGGTCGAACACCGGGGAGCTGTTTTTT	CASSLAPGSNTGELFF
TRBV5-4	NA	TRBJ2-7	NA	TGTGCCAGCAGCGCGGAGTCTAGCTCATACGAGCAGTACTTC	CASSAESSSYEQYF
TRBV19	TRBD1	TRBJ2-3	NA	TGTGCCAGTAGTATAGGGACAGGGGCTCCAGATACGCAGTATTTT	CASSIGTGAPDTQYF
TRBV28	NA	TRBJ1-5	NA	TGTGCCAGCATCGACAGTGTGGTTGGGGGCGCGGATCAGCCCCAGCATTTT	CASIDSVVGGADQPQHF
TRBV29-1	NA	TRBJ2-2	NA	TGCAGCGGAGGACAAGCCGGGGAGCTGTTTTTT	CSGGQAGELFF
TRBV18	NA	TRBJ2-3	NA	TGTGCCAGCTCACCAACAGGGTCGGGCACAGATACGCAGTATTTT	CASSPTGSGTDTQYF